The present TCR beta chain was sequenced within a study of identical twins. Germline assignment: CDR1 SGDLS and CDR2 YYNGEE. V was trimmed by 3 bases and J by 7 bases, leaving 8 bases between them. The CDR3 totals 13 residues. Each CDR3 protein is one row after TCRdb ran MiXCR on the 5' RACE reads. The sample contains about 720,000 distinct CDR3 sequences, 18% of which appear only once. The data also belong to a second study, concerning T cells expressing NK-cell markers.

The sequence derives from a young woman in good health. The V and J genes are TRBV9 and TRBJ1-6; tentative D call: TRBD1 (5 bases). Source material: PBMCs. CDR3 protein: CASSARQNSPLHF. CDR3 sequence (DNA): TGTGCCAGCAGCGCCCGACAGAATTCACCCCTCCACTTT.